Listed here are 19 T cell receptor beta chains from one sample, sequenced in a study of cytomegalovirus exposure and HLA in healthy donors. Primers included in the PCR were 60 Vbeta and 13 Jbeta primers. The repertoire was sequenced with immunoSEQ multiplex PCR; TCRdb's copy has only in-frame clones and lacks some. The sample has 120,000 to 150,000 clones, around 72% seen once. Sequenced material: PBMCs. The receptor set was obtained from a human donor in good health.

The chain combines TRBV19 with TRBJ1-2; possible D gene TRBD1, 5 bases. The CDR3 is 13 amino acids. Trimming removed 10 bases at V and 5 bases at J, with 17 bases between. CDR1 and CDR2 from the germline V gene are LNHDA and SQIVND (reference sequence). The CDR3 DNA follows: TGTGCCACCAAGGGCAGGGCAAATTATGGCTACACCTTC. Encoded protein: CATKGRANYGYTF.

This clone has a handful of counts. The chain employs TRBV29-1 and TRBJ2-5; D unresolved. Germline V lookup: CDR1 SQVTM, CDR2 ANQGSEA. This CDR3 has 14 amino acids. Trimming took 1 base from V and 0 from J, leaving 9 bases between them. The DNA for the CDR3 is TGCAGCGTTGAAGGACAACCGTACCAAGAGACCCAGTACTTC. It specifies CSVEGQPYQETQYF.

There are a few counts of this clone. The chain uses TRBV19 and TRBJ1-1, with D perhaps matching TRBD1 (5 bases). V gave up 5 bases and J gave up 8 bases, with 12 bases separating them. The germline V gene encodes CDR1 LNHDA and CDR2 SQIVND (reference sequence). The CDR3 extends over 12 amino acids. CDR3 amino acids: CASSEGTWEAFF. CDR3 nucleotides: TGTGCCAGTAGTGAGGGGACTTGGGAAGCTTTCTTT.

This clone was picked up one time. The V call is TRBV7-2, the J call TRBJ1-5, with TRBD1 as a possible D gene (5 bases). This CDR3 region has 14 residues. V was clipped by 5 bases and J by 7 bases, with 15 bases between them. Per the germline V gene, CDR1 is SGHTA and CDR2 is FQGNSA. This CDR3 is CASSPRGQIQPQHF. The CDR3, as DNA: TGTGCCAGCAGCCCGCGAGGACAAATCCAGCCCCAGCATTTT.

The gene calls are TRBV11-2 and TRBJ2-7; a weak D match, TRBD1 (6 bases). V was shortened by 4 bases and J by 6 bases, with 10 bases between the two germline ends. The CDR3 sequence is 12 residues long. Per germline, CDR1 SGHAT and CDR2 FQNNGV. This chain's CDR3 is CASSSTGIEQYF. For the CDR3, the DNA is TGTGCCAGCAGCTCCACAGGGATCGAGCAGTACTTC.

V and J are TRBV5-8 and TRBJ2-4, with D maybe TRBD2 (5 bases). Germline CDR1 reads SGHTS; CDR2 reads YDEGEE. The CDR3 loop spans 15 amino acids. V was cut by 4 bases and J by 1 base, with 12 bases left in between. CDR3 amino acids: CASSLGRDAKNIQYF. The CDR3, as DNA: TGTGCCAGCAGCCTCGGCCGGGATGCCAAAAACATTCAGTACTTC.

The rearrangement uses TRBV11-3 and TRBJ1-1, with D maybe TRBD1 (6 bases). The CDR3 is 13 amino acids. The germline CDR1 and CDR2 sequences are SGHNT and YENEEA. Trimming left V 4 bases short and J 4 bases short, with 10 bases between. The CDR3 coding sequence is TGTGCCAGCAGCTCAACAGGGAGCACTGAAGCTTTCTTT. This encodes CASSSTGSTEAFF.

The CDR3 is CASSYGAIVVNTEAFF. The CDR3 DNA reads TGTGCCAGCAGTTACGGGGCAATAGTGGTGAACACTGAAGCTTTCTTT. This chain connects TRBV6-5 to TRBJ1-1; a weak D match, TRBD1 (5 bases). Germline V gene data show CDR1 as MNHEY and CDR2 as SVGAGI. The CDR3 runs to 16 residues. Trimming took 2 bases from V and 0 from J, leaving 13 bases between them.

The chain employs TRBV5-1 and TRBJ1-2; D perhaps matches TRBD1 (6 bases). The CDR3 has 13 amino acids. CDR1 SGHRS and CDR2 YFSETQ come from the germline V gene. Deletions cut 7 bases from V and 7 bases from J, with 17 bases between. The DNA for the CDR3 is TGCGCCAGCTCGGAGGGGGGGCCCTTTGGCTACACCTTC. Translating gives CASSEGGPFGYTF.

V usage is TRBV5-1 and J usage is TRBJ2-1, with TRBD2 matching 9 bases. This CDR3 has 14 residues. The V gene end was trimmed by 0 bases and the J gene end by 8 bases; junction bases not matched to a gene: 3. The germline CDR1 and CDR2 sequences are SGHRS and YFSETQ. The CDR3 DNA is TGCGCCAGCAGCTTGGGTTTAGCGGGAGATGAGCAGTTCTTC. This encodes CASSLGLAGDEQFF.

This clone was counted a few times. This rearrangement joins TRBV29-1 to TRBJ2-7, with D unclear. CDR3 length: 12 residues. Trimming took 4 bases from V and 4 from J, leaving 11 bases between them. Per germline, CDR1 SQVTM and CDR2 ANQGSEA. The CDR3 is CSVVSRQYEQYF. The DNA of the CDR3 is TGCAGCGTTGTGTCCAGGCAATACGAGCAGTACTTC.

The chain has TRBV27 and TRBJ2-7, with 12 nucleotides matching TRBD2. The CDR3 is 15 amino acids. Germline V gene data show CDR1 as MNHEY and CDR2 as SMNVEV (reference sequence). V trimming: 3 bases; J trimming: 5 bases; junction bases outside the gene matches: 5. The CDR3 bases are TGTGCCAGCAGTTTGGGGACTAGCGGGTTCAACGAGCAGTACTTC. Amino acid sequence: CASSLGTSGFNEQYF.

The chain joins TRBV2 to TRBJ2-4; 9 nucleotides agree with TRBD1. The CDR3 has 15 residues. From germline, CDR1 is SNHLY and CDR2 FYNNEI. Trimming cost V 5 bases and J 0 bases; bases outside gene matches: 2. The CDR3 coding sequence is TGTGCCAGCAGTACGGACAGGGGAGCCAAAAACATTCAGTACTTC. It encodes CASSTDRGAKNIQYF.

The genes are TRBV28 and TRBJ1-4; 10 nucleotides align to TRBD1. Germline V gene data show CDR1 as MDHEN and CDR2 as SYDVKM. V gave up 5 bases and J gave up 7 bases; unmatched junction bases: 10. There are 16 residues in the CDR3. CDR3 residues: CASSDEGTGVSEKLFF. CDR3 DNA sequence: TGTGCCAGCAGTGATGAAGGGACAGGGGTTAGTGAAAAACTGTTTTTT.

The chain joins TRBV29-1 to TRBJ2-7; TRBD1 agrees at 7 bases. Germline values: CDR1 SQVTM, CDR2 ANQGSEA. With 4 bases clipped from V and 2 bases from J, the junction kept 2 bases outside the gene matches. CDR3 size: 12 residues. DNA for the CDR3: TGCAGCGTTGGACAGGGAACCTACGAGCAGTACTTC. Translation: CSVGQGTYEQYF.

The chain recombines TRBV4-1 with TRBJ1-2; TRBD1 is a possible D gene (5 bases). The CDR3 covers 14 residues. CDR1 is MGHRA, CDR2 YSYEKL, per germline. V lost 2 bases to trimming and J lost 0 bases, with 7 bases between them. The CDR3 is CASSQRTPNYGYTF. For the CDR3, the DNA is TGCGCCAGCAGCCAACGGACACCTAACTATGGCTACACCTTC.

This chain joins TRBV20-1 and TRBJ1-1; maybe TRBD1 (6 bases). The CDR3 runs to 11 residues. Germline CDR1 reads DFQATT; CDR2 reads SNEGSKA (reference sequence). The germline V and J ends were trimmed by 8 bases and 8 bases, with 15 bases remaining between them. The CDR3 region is CSTELGTEAFF. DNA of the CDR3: TGCAGTACCGAACTCGGGACAGAAGCTTTCTTT.

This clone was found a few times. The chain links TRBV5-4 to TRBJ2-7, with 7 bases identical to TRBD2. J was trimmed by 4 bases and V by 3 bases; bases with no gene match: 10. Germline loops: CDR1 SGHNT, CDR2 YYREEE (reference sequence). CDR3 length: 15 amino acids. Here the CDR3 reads CASSSHRQGGYEQYF. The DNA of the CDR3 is TGTGCCAGCAGCTCCCACCGGCAGGGAGGGTACGAGCAGTACTTC.

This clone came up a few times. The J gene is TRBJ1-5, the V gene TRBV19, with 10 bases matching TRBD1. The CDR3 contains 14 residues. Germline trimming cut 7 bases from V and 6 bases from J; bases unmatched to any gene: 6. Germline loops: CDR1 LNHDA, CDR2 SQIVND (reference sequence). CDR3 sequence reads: CASTGTGESQPQHF. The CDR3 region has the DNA TGTGCCAGTACCGGGACAGGGGAAAGTCAGCCCCAGCATTTT.